This TCR beta chain was sequenced during a study of shared clonotypes between healthy human individuals. Study observations and caveats: Only blood underwent sampling, and tissue repertoires likely differ. The represented genetic and exposure-history diversity was limited by the small number of donors. The study found about 5% of naive CD4 clonotypes shared across several donors.

Details on this clone: What it binds is not known.

CDR1 is MNHEY, CDR2 SMNVEV, per germline (reference sequence). CDR3 length equals 13 residues. V gave up 2 bases and J gave up 3 bases, with 7 bases separating them. Evenly divided among several immunoSEQ plates was the genomic DNA of each subset. The repertoire was sequenced with immunoSEQ multiplex PCR; TCRdb's copy has only in-frame clones and lacks some. Here the sample spans 2.3 million or so clones, approximately 93% being singletons. This TCR was recovered from a man younger than 30 in good health. Some clones in this sample may be carry-over from other donors' samples. This rearrangement joins TRBV27 to TRBJ2-5, with D uncertain. The sequencing sample was made of naive CD4+ T cells from PBMCs. Stated subset: CD45RA+ positively selected. CDR3 nucleotide sequence: TGTGCCAGCAGTTTAATCGGAGAAGAGACCCAGTACTTC. Its translation is CASSLIGEETQYF.